The text below deals with one T cell receptor beta chain. This specimen comes from a study of T cell changes during pregnancy in multiple sclerosis. V dropped 7 bases and J dropped 5 bases, with 14 bases sitting between them. Germline CDR1 is SNHLY and CDR2 is FYNNEI. The CDR3 is 14 amino acids. Sequencing used immunoSEQ multiplex PCR; TCRdb keeps in-frame clones, though not all of them. This sample has 40,000 or so clones; about nine tenths occur once, and the top ten carry approximately 0.46%. The chain uses TRBV2 and TRBJ1-4; D is undetermined. This clonotype originated in a female donor in good health, enrolled as a control in a pregnancy study. The sample here was CD4+ T cells from peripheral blood mononuclear cells, taken in the third trimester of pregnancy. CDR3 residues: CASKTDDWNEKLFF. The CDR3 DNA is TGTGCCAGCAAGACGGATGACTGGAATGAAAAACTGTTTTTT.